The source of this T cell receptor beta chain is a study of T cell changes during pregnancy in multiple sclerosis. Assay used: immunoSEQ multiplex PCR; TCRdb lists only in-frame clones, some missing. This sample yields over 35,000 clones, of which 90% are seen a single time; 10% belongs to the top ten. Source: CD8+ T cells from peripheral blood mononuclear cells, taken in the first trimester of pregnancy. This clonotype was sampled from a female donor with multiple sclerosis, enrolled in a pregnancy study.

The CDR3, as DNA: TGTGCCAGCAGTCTCTCAGGGACCTACGAGCAGTACTTC. This codes for CASSLSGTYEQYF. The gene calls are TRBV6-1 and TRBJ2-7; D is perhaps TRBD1 (5 bases). V lost 5 bases and J lost 2, with 10 bases in between. Looked up from germline, CDR1 is MNHNS and CDR2 is SASEGT. There are 13 residues in the CDR3.